This T cell receptor beta chain was recovered during a study of T cells in Graves' hyperthyroidism and ophthalmopathy. Study findings and constraints: From stable hyperthyroidism, ophthalmopathy was set apart by a 13 V-J model. Peripheral blood also featured most of the thyroid clonotypes expanded above 0.001.

Subjects with ophthalmopathy showed a Clinical Activity Score no lower than 3, a NOSPECS grade no lower than 4, and a duration shorter than 3 months. Amplified TCR beta CDR3 regions came from RNA transcripts. During a first-round RT-PCR of the TCR CDR3, the HTBI primer set was used. Each CDR3 protein is one row after TCRdb ran MiXCR on the multiplex PCR reads. Here the sample spans around 600,000 distinct CDR3 sequences, approximately 15% being singletons. This clonotype has only a few counts. Its antigen is currently unknown. The J segment lost 2 bases and the V segment lost 6 bases, leaving 12 bases of the junction unmatched. The CDR3 loop spans 18 amino acids. CDR1 and CDR2 (germline): MGHRA, YSYEKL.

The chain employs TRBV4-1 and TRBJ2-1; 11 bases are a match to TRBD2. The material sequenced was blood. The sequence came from a middle-aged woman with Graves' ophthalmopathy. The CDR3 sequence is CASRQRVAGGRAYNEQFF. CDR3 nucleotides: TGCGCCAGCAGACAGAGAGTAGCGGGAGGGAGAGCCTACAATGAGCAGTTCTTC.